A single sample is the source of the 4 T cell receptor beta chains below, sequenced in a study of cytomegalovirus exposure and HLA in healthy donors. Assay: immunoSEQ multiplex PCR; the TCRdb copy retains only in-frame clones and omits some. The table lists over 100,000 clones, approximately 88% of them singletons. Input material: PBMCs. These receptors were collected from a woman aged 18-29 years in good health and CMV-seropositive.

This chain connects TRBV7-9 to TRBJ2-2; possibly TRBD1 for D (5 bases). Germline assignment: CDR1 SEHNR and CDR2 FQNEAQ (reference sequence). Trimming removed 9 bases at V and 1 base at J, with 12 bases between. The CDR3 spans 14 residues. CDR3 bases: TGTGCCAGGACCGACAGAGAGAACACCGGGGAGCTGTTTTTT. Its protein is CARTDRENTGELFF.

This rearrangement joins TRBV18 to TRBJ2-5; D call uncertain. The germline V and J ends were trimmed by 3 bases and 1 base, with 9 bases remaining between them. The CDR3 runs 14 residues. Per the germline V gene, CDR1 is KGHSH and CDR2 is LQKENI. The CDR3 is CASSPRHSQETQYF. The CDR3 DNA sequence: TGTGCCAGCTCACCCCGGCACAGCCAAGAGACCCAGTACTTC.

CDR3 protein: CSADQGNTEAFF. The CDR3 DNA reads as TGCAGCGCTGATCAGGGAAACACTGAAGCTTTCTTT. The genes are TRBV29-1 and TRBJ1-1, with D perhaps matching TRBD1 (5 bases). V was cut by 7 bases and J by 2 bases, with 11 bases left in between. The germline V gene encodes CDR1 SQVTM and CDR2 ANQGSEA. The CDR3 totals 12 residues.

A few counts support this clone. The CDR3 here is CARSITNTGGGGYTF. CDR3 DNA: TGTGCCAGAAGCATCACGAATACAGGGGGAGGTGGCTACACCTTC. This chain links TRBV5-3 with TRBJ1-2; TRBD1 matches at 8 bases. TRBV5-3 is reported as an ORF; its role is uncertain. This CDR3 is built from 15 residues. Trimming took 4 bases from V and 7 from J; bases not matched to a gene: 12.